This record concerns one T cell receptor beta chain sequence. Its antigen is not yet known. The sample holds no much larger clone one base away, and base qualities are not on file. TCRbeta CDR3 regions were amplified from genomic DNA by means of the immunoSEQ Assay, a bias-controlled multiplex PCR. The paper's processing steps were these. The number of nucleated cells in each sample was estimated from the amplification of reference gene primers within the assay. To quantify the absolute abundance of each unique TCRbeta CDR3 rearrangement, sequence reads were collapsed and filtered. For each sample, productive Simpson clonality was calculated by taking the square root of Simpson's diversity index across productive rearrangements. TCRdb provides this immuneACCESS table in a form limited to in-frame rearrangements. Some clones are lacking; in checked studies, under half of them reflect an unresolved V gene, and why the rest are absent is not known. For V, J and clone size, that table is used; D and trimming come from the DNA. The sample contains fewer than 250,000 clones, 65% to 85% of them found a single time. Roughly 5.5% of the sample is in the top ten clones.

Reading from cysteine to phenylalanine, the CDR3 counts 16 amino acids. The kept DNA is CDR3 alone, 48 bases in frame from the first base. From the germline V gene (reference sequence), CDR1 is SGHAT and CDR2 is FQDESV. V has 5 bases trimmed and J has 8 bases trimmed; junction bases matching no gene number 13. The data derive from a study of blood T cell repertoires in COVID-19 (TCRdb year 2020). Turning to the overall study: Samples from collaborators originated in the United States, Italy and Spain and spanned both the acute and convalescent phases of COVID-19. The material from the prospective study consisted of cDNA or gDNA derived from T cells, B-cell-depleted T cells, or PBMCs. The repertoires were released in a freely available public database intended as a resource for research on the immune response to SARS-CoV-2. The samples were drawn from two sources: the first 160 participants of the ongoing ImmuneRACE study, and 1,200 or so subjects contributed by 6 global collaborators. Sample metadata almost always included a de-identified subject ID, COVID-19 status, age in years and sex. Where available, HLA class I and class II types were taken from metadata supplied by the sample provider and were not determined by assay-based typing. Subjects who had been exposed to COVID-19, were actively infected with it, or had recovered from it provided the deeply sampled blood TCRbeta repertoires that made up the dataset. Points the paper makes about the study in general: How much clinical and demographic metadata was included differed by source and by participant, and the metadata was provided uncurated.

Whole blood was collected in K2EDTA tubes by collaborating institutions according to the institutions' own protocols. For TCRbeta analysis, collaborator samples were shipped as frozen whole blood, as isolated PBMCs, or as DNA extracted from either sample type. The clonotype was recovered from a human donor in a cohort sampled during active COVID-19. Sample: peripheral blood. This chain joins TRBV11-1 to TRBJ2-1, with 9 central nucleotides matching TRBD2. Here the CDR3 is given as CASSRAGTSFRDEQFF. The base sequence is TGTGCCAGCAGCAGGGCCGGGACTAGCTTTCGGGATGAGCAGTTCTTC.